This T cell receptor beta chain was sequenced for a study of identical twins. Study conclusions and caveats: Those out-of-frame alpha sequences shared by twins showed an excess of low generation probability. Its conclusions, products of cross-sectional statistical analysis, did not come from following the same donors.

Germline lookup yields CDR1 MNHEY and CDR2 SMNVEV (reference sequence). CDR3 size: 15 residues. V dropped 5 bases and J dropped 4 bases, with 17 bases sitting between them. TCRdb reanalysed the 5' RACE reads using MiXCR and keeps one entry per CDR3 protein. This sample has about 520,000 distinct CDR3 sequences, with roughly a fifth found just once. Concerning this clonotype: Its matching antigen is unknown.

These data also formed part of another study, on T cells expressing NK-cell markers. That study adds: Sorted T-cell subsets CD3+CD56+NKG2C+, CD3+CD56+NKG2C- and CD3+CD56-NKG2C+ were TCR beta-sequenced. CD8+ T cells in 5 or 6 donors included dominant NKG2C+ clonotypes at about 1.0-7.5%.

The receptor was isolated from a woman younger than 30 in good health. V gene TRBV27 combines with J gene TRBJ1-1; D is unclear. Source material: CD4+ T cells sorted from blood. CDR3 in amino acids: CASSPRTAMGTEAFF. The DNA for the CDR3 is TGTGCCAGCAGTCCGCGGACCGCGATGGGCACTGAAGCTTTCTTT.